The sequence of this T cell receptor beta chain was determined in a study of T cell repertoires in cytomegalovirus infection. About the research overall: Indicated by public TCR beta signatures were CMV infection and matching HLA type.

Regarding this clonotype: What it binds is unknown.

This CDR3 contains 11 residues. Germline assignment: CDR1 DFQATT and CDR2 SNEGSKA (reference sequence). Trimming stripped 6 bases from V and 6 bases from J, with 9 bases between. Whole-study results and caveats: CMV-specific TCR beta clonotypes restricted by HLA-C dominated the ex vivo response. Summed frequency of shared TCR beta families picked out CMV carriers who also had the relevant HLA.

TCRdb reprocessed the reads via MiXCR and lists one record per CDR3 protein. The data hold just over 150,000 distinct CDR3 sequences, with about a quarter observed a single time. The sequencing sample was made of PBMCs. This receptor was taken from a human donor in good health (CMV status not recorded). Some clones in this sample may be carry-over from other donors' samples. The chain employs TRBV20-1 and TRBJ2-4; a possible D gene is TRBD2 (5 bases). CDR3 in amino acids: CSAGEGNIQYF. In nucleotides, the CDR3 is TGCAGTGCGGGTGAGGGAAACATTCAGTACTTC.